This entry describes one TCR beta chain. The antigen remains unidentified. This sample stems from a study of cytomegalovirus exposure and HLA in healthy donors. Study-level findings and limits: In vitro confirmation showed a few CMV-associated chains to be CMV antigen specific. A prior analysis recorded that most TCR beta V segments were productive about 90% or about 30% of the time.

This CDR3 is 13 amino acids long. V was cut by 0 bases and J by 8 bases, with 10 bases left in between. The V gene's germline CDR1 is LNHNV and CDR2 YYDKDF (reference sequence). Among the donors, all were healthy bone marrow donors. PCR used 60 Vbeta primers and 13 Jbeta primers. In the study's own analysis: Later reanalysis found about 78 million unique TCR beta chains, about 10 million of them shared. Profiled with immunoSEQ multiplex PCR; TCRdb holds only in-frame clones, not every one. The DNA gave D and trimming, while V, J and clone size come from that table. The sample includes about 150,000 clones, approximately 77% of them seen just once.

The chain recombines TRBV15 with TRBJ1-1; possible D gene TRBD1, 6 bases. The sequencing sample was made of PBMCs. The sequence was collected from a man in his late teens or twenties in good health and CMV-seronegative. The CDR3 region has the DNA TGTGCCACCAGCAGAGACCAGGGGCGAGAAGCTTTCTTT. Its protein is CATSRDQGREAFF.